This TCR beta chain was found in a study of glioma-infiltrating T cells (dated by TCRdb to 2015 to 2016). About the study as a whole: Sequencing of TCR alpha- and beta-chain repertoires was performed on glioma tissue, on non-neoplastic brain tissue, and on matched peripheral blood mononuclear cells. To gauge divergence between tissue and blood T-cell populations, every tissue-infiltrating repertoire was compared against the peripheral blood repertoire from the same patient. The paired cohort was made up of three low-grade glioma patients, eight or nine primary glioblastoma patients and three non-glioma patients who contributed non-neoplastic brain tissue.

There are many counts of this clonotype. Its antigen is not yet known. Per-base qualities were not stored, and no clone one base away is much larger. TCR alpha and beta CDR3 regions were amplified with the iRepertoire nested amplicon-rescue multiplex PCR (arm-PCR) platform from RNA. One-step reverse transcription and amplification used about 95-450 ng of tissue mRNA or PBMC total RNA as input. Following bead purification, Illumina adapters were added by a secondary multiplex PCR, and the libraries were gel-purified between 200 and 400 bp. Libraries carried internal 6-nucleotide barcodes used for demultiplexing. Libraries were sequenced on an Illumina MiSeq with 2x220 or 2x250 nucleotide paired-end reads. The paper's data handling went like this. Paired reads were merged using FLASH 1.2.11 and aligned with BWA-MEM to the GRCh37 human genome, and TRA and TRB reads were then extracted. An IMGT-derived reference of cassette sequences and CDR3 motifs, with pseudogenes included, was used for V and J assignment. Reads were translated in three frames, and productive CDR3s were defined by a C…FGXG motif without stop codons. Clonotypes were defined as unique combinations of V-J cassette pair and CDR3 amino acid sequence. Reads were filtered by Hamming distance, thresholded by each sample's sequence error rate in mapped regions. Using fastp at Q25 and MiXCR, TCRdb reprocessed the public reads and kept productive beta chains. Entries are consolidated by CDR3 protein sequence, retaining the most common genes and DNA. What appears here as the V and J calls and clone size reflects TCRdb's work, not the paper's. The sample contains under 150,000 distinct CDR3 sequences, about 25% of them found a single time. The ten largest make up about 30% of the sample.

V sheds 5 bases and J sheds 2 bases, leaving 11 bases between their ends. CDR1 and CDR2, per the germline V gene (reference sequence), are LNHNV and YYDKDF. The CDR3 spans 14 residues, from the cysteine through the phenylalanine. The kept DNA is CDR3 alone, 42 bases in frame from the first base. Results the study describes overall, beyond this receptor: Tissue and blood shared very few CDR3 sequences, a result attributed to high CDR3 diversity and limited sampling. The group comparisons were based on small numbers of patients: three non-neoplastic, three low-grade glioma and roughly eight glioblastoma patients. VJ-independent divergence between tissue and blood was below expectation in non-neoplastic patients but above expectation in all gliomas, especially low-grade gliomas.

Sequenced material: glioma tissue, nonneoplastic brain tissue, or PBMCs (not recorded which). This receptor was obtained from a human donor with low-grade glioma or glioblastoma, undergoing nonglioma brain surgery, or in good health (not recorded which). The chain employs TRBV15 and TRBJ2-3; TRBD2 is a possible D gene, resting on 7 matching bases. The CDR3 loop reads CATSGGAFTDTQYF. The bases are TGTGCCACCAGCGGGGGGGCTTTCACAGATACGCAGTATTTT.